A selection of T cell receptor beta chains follows, all from one sample in a study of graft-versus-host responses after intestinal transplantation. These receptors have no known antigen. Here immunoSEQ multiplex PCR was the method, and the copy in TCRdb shows in-frame clones only, minus some. The sample lists more than 100,000 clones; 85% to 95% were seen once. The material sequenced was unstimulated CD4+ T cells sorted from spleen or lymph node cells, taken before intestinal transplant. These receptors came from a human donor who received an intestinal transplant. The CDR3 runs from the conserved cysteine through the conserved F or W. Each record gives: clone size, J gene, D gene, V gene, CDR3 protein, CDR3 DNA. The D gene is left open where the match is weak. Clone size is shown for a subset of rows, as once, few, many or a class of expanded clone.

clone_size: -
j_call: TRBJ1-2
d_call: -
v_call: TRBV19
cdr3_aa: CASSIAWQAYGYTF
cdr3_nt: TGTGCCAGTAGTATAGCGTGGCAGGCCTATGGCTACACCTTC

clone_size: -
j_call: TRBJ2-7
d_call: -
v_call: TRBV18
cdr3_aa: CASSLGVTGLHEQYF
cdr3_nt: TGTGCCAGCTCACTTGGGGTGACCGGTCTCCACGAGCAGTACTTC

clone_size: -
j_call: TRBJ2-1
d_call: TRBD1
v_call: TRBV29-1
cdr3_aa: CSGQGRNEQFF
cdr3_nt: TGCAGCGGACAGGGTCGCAATGAGCAGTTCTTC

clone_size: few
j_call: TRBJ2-7
d_call: TRBD2
v_call: TRBV7-2
cdr3_aa: CASSFGLAGGPYEQYF
cdr3_nt: TGTGCCAGCAGCTTTGGACTAGCGGGAGGTCCCTACGAGCAGTACTTC

clone_size: -
j_call: TRBJ2-4
d_call: TRBD2
v_call: TRBV5-6
cdr3_aa: CASSHLLAGGGIQYF
cdr3_nt: TGTGCCAGCAGCCATCTCTTAGCGGGAGGGGGCATTCAGTACTTC

clone_size: once
j_call: TRBJ2-5
d_call: TRBD1
v_call: TRBV5-1
cdr3_aa: CASRPGTGLQYF
cdr3_nt: TGCGCCAGCAGACCCGGGACAGGGCTCCAGTACTTC

clone_size: -
j_call: TRBJ1-1
d_call: -
v_call: TRBV29-1
cdr3_aa: CSVGVSRKAFF
cdr3_nt: TGCAGCGTAGGGGTGTCTCGGAAAGCTTTCTTT

clone_size: -
j_call: TRBJ2-7
d_call: -
v_call: TRBV11-2
cdr3_aa: CASSSDNPLLDFTYEQYF
cdr3_nt: TGTGCCAGCAGCTCTGACAACCCATTACTAGATTTCACCTACGAGCAGTACTTC

clone_size: -
j_call: TRBJ2-5
d_call: TRBD2
v_call: TRBV7-9
cdr3_aa: CASSLGGTSGRASEETQYF
cdr3_nt: TGTGCCAGCAGCTTAGGGGGGACTAGCGGGAGGGCCTCGGAGGAGACCCAGTACTTC

clone_size: -
j_call: TRBJ1-2
d_call: -
v_call: TRBV28
cdr3_aa: CASRLQGDSGRTYGYTF
cdr3_nt: TGTGCCAGCAGATTACAAGGGGACTCCGGAAGGACCTATGGCTACACCTTC

clone_size: once
j_call: TRBJ2-7
d_call: -
v_call: TRBV6-1
cdr3_aa: CASSDRGSYEQYF
cdr3_nt: TGTGCCAGCAGTGACAGGGGCTCCTACGAGCAGTACTTC

clone_size: -
j_call: TRBJ1-5
d_call: -
v_call: TRBV16
cdr3_aa: CASSLRGLTRQPQHF
cdr3_nt: TGTGCCAGCAGCCTGAGAGGCCTTACTCGTCAGCCCCAGCATTTT

clone_size: -
j_call: TRBJ1-2
d_call: TRBD1
v_call: TRBV6-5
cdr3_aa: CASSYSEGQLIYGYTF
cdr3_nt: TGTGCCAGCAGTTACTCGGAGGGACAGCTGATCTATGGCTACACCTTC

clone_size: few
j_call: TRBJ2-6
d_call: -
v_call: TRBV29-1
cdr3_aa: CSVVGRTQSSGANVLTF
cdr3_nt: TGCAGCGTTGTAGGGCGGACCCAGAGCTCTGGGGCCAACGTCCTGACTTTC

clone_size: -
j_call: TRBJ2-7
d_call: -
v_call: TRBV10-3
cdr3_aa: CAISGTLSYEQYF
cdr3_nt: TGTGCCATTTCTGGGACCCTATCCTACGAGCAGTACTTC

clone_size: once
j_call: TRBJ2-3
d_call: -
v_call: TRBV10-1
cdr3_aa: CASSEGIYGSTDTQYF
cdr3_nt: TGCGCCAGCAGTGAGGGCATCTATGGGAGCACAGATACGCAGTATTTT

clone_size: -
j_call: TRBJ2-1
d_call: TRBD2
v_call: TRBV2
cdr3_aa: CASRGRGRNEQFF
cdr3_nt: TGTGCCAGCAGGGGGAGGGGCCGGAATGAGCAGTTCTTC

clone_size: -
j_call: TRBJ2-1
d_call: -
v_call: TRBV7-9
cdr3_aa: CASRKTHRESVNEQFF
cdr3_nt: TGTGCCAGCAGGAAAACACACAGGGAATCGGTCAATGAGCAGTTCTTC

clone_size: -
j_call: TRBJ1-1
d_call: -
v_call: TRBV11-2
cdr3_aa: CASSSRNPQEEAFF
cdr3_nt: TGTGCCAGCAGTTCTAGGAACCCACAGGAGGAAGCTTTCTTT

clone_size: -
j_call: TRBJ2-6
d_call: -
v_call: TRBV9
cdr3_aa: CASSDRPLLGANVLTF
cdr3_nt: TGTGCCAGCAGCGATAGACCCCTGTTGGGGGCCAACGTCCTGACTTTC

clone_size: -
j_call: TRBJ1-1
d_call: -
v_call: TRBV6-6
cdr3_aa: CASRNTGLGVNTEAFF
cdr3_nt: TGTGCCAGCAGAAATACAGGTTTGGGGGTGAACACTGAAGCTTTCTTT

clone_size: -
j_call: TRBJ2-7
d_call: -
v_call: TRBV28
cdr3_aa: CASSPAGSSYEQYF
cdr3_nt: TGTGCCAGCAGTCCCGCAGGTTCCTCCTACGAGCAGTACTTC

clone_size: -
j_call: TRBJ1-1
d_call: -
v_call: TRBV9
cdr3_aa: CASSVGGSALNTEAFF
cdr3_nt: TGTGCCAGCAGCGTAGGCGGCAGCGCGTTGAACACTGAAGCTTTCTTT

clone_size: -
j_call: TRBJ1-2
d_call: -
v_call: TRBV6-1
cdr3_aa: CASSGASFYGYTF
cdr3_nt: TGTGCCAGCAGTGGGGCCAGCTTCTATGGCTACACCTTC

clone_size: -
j_call: TRBJ2-3
d_call: TRBD2
v_call: TRBV29-1
cdr3_aa: CSATGTSGDTQYF
cdr3_nt: TGCAGCGCCACCGGGACTAGCGGAGATACGCAGTATTTT

clone_size: -
j_call: TRBJ2-4
d_call: TRBD1
v_call: TRBV2
cdr3_aa: CASRTPQGAKNIQYF
cdr3_nt: TGTGCCAGCAGAACTCCACAGGGGGCCAAAAACATTCAGTACTTC

clone_size: -
j_call: TRBJ1-1
d_call: -
v_call: TRBV4-1
cdr3_aa: CASSQGRDLAEAFF
cdr3_nt: TGCGCCAGCAGCCAAGGCAGGGACTTGGCTGAAGCTTTCTTT

clone_size: -
j_call: TRBJ1-2
d_call: -
v_call: TRBV27
cdr3_aa: CASSPRDGQHEVYGYTF
cdr3_nt: TGTGCCAGCAGTCCCCGTGATGGGCAGCACGAAGTTTATGGCTACACCTTC

clone_size: -
j_call: TRBJ1-2
d_call: TRBD1
v_call: TRBV10-3
cdr3_aa: CAISRDSQNYGYTF
cdr3_nt: TGTGCCATCAGTCGGGACAGCCAAAACTATGGCTACACCTTC

clone_size: -
j_call: TRBJ2-1
d_call: TRBD1
v_call: TRBV19
cdr3_aa: CASVTRGHNEQFF
cdr3_nt: TGTGCCAGTGTTACCAGGGGGCACAATGAGCAGTTCTTC

clone_size: -
j_call: TRBJ2-2
d_call: -
v_call: TRBV6-1
cdr3_aa: CATPETGELFF
cdr3_nt: TGTGCCACCCCCGAGACCGGGGAGCTGTTTTTT

clone_size: -
j_call: TRBJ2-7
d_call: TRBD1
v_call: TRBV29-1
cdr3_aa: CSVADRGLTYEQYF
cdr3_nt: TGCAGCGTTGCGGACAGGGGCTTAACCTACGAGCAGTACTTC

clone_size: -
j_call: TRBJ1-2
d_call: -
v_call: TRBV28
cdr3_aa: CASSFEGDYGYTF
cdr3_nt: TGTGCCAGCAGTTTTGAGGGGGACTATGGCTACACCTTC

clone_size: -
j_call: TRBJ1-1
d_call: TRBD1
v_call: TRBV7-3
cdr3_aa: CASSFGTGGNTEAFF
cdr3_nt: TGTGCCAGCAGCTTTGGGACAGGGGGAAACACTGAAGCTTTCTTT

clone_size: -
j_call: TRBJ1-4
d_call: TRBD1
v_call: TRBV2
cdr3_aa: CASSEAGTGGRKLFF
cdr3_nt: TGTGCCAGCAGCGAGGCCGGGACAGGGGGAAGAAAACTGTTTTTT

clone_size: -
j_call: TRBJ2-2
d_call: -
v_call: TRBV30
cdr3_aa: CAWSGWTGNTGELFF
cdr3_nt: TGTGCCTGGAGTGGGTGGACCGGGAACACCGGGGAGCTGTTTTTT

clone_size: -
j_call: TRBJ2-7
d_call: TRBD2
v_call: TRBV7-9
cdr3_aa: CASSRSAGGPYEQYF
cdr3_nt: TGTGCCAGCAGCCGCTCGGCGGGAGGGCCCTACGAGCAGTACTTC

clone_size: few
j_call: TRBJ2-7
d_call: -
v_call: TRBV6-6
cdr3_aa: CASSYKAYEQYF
cdr3_nt: TGTGCCAGCAGTTATAAGGCCTACGAGCAGTACTTC

clone_size: -
j_call: TRBJ1-1
d_call: -
v_call: TRBV11-3
cdr3_aa: CASSLERGTEAFF
cdr3_nt: TGTGCCAGCAGCTTAGAGAGGGGGACTGAAGCTTTCTTT

clone_size: -
j_call: TRBJ2-7
d_call: -
v_call: TRBV11-3
cdr3_aa: CASSHGAPYEQYF
cdr3_nt: TGTGCCAGCAGCCACGGGGCTCCCTACGAGCAGTACTTC

clone_size: -
j_call: TRBJ2-7
d_call: -
v_call: TRBV5-1
cdr3_aa: CASSLGGTYEQYF
cdr3_nt: TGCGCCAGCAGCTTGGGTGGGACTTACGAGCAGTACTTC

clone_size: once
j_call: TRBJ2-3
d_call: TRBD2
v_call: TRBV9
cdr3_aa: CASSVLLAGGDTQYF
cdr3_nt: TGTGCCAGCAGCGTCCTTCTAGCGGGGGGTGATACGCAGTATTTT

clone_size: -
j_call: TRBJ2-7
d_call: -
v_call: TRBV27
cdr3_aa: CASSYIRGYEQYF
cdr3_nt: TGTGCCAGCAGTTATATAAGAGGCTACGAGCAGTACTTC

clone_size: -
j_call: TRBJ2-1
d_call: TRBD2
v_call: TRBV10-2
cdr3_aa: CASSQRDRGLAGAYNEQFF
cdr3_nt: TGCGCCAGCAGCCAGAGGGACAGGGGACTAGCGGGGGCATACAATGAGCAGTTCTTC

clone_size: -
j_call: TRBJ2-7
d_call: -
v_call: TRBV30
cdr3_aa: CAWGSYEQYF
cdr3_nt: TGTGCCTGGGGGTCTTACGAGCAGTACTTC

clone_size: -
j_call: TRBJ2-3
d_call: TRBD2
v_call: TRBV27
cdr3_aa: CASAQLAGALDTQYF
cdr3_nt: TGTGCCAGCGCCCAACTAGCGGGAGCGTTAGATACGCAGTATTTT

clone_size: -
j_call: TRBJ2-7
d_call: -
v_call: TRBV30
cdr3_aa: CAWSRENPEQYF
cdr3_nt: TGTGCCTGGAGTCGAGAGAATCCCGAGCAGTACTTC

clone_size: -
j_call: TRBJ2-7
d_call: -
v_call: TRBV28
cdr3_aa: CASTRLAGPYEQYF
cdr3_nt: TGTGCCAGCACCCGATTAGCAGGGCCCTACGAGCAGTACTTC

clone_size: -
j_call: TRBJ1-1
d_call: -
v_call: TRBV7-9
cdr3_aa: CASSSRSNTEAFF
cdr3_nt: TGTGCCAGCAGCTCCCGGTCTAACACTGAAGCTTTCTTT

clone_size: -
j_call: TRBJ2-7
d_call: TRBD2
v_call: TRBV11-2
cdr3_aa: CASSRGTSGSSGQYF
cdr3_nt: TGTGCCAGCAGCCGTGGGACTAGCGGGAGTTCGGGGCAGTACTTC

clone_size: -
j_call: TRBJ2-5
d_call: TRBD2
v_call: TRBV5-1
cdr3_aa: CASSPAGGTETQYF
cdr3_nt: TGCGCCAGCAGCCCGGCCGGGGGGACGGAGACCCAGTACTTC

clone_size: -
j_call: TRBJ2-2
d_call: -
v_call: TRBV7-9
cdr3_aa: CASSSKSYTGELFF
cdr3_nt: TGTGCCAGCAGCTCCAAGAGCTACACCGGGGAGCTGTTTTTT

clone_size: -
j_call: TRBJ1-5
d_call: -
v_call: TRBV28
cdr3_aa: CASSPGHSNQPQHF
cdr3_nt: TGTGCCAGCAGTCCCGGCCATAGCAATCAGCCCCAGCATTTT

clone_size: -
j_call: TRBJ1-5
d_call: -
v_call: TRBV5-3
cdr3_aa: CARSEGPDSPYSNQPQHF
cdr3_nt: TGTGCCAGAAGCGAGGGTCCGGACAGTCCGTATAGCAATCAGCCCCAGCATTTT

clone_size: -
j_call: TRBJ2-5
d_call: -
v_call: TRBV30
cdr3_aa: CAWSVQETQYF
cdr3_nt: TGTGCCTGGAGTGTACAAGAGACCCAGTACTTC

clone_size: -
j_call: TRBJ2-7
d_call: -
v_call: TRBV19
cdr3_aa: CASSITAGEQYF
cdr3_nt: TGTGCCAGTTCTATTACGGCGGGCGAGCAGTACTTC

clone_size: -
j_call: TRBJ2-1
d_call: TRBD2
v_call: TRBV28
cdr3_aa: CASTPTSGIWKEQFF
cdr3_nt: TGTGCCAGCACCCCGACTAGCGGGATTTGGAAGGAGCAGTTCTTC

clone_size: -
j_call: TRBJ2-7
d_call: -
v_call: TRBV19
cdr3_aa: CASRTRANTYEQYF
cdr3_nt: TGTGCCAGTAGAACCAGGGCCAATACCTACGAGCAGTACTTC